This paragraph reports one T cell receptor (beta chain). This clonotype was seen at least ten times. Which antigen it targets is not known. Per-base qualities were not stored, and no clone one base away is much larger. The library was built by means of PCR. Sequenced using an Illumina HiSeq 4000. Bulk TCR libraries were generated as previously described, with the TCR primers listed in Table S5 used. Purification of total RNA was performed with the Qiagen AllPrep DNA/RNA kit. Before any analysis, reads coming from multiple sequencing runs of the same library were combined into one pool. The original methods were these. Reads were retained only if the reads had an exact TCR constant sequence, and the retained reads were trimmed to 150 nt and grouped according to their 12-nt molecular barcodes. Reads inside each barcode group were sub-clustered using a 15% Levenshtein threshold, and a quality-weighted consensus sequence was constructed for each RNA molecule. Non-functional sequences were discarded, and so were lower-count sequences lying one edit away from another sequence. Based on fitting two negative binomial distributions, any barcode sub-cluster with under 20% of the maximum read count was discarded. Starting from the raw public reads, TCRdb applied fastp trimming at Q25, assembled clones with MiXCR and retained in-frame beta chains. Each CDR3 protein appears once, grouped with its most common genes and DNA. The V and J calls shown here were made by TCRdb, not taken from the authors' results. This sample comprises around 86,000 distinct CDR3 sequences, around 20% of them detected only once. About 0.85% of the sample is taken by the ten largest.

The sample is drawn from a study of molecular identifiers for immune sequencing clone quantification (dated by TCRdb to the late 2010s). About the study as a whole: For a replicate experiment, RNA from roughly 21,000 or 96,000 naive CD8 T cells was divided into five aliquots, and four of the five aliquots were sequenced. CD8 T cells were used in a methods study to benchmark molecular-identifier clustering-based TCR repertoire sequencing (MIDCIRS) and TCR RNA copy counting.

The investigation overall reported the following: Naive libraries contained spiked-in Jurkat TCR RNA (approximately ten copies' worth), which is not part of the donor repertoire. Modeling indicated roughly 3.2 TCR RNA copies recovered per cell, compared with roughly 10 by digital PCR, which implies a capture efficiency of 25% to 35%. In CMV-specific effector cells, clones with more than 20 RNA copies contained over 97% of molecules, whereas in naive cells such clones contained under 1% of molecules. Highly expanded clone sizes could be underestimated if identical TCR molecules share a barcode. Spiked-in Jurkat TCR RNA equal to a single cell's worth was reported to be detectable even within 1,200,000 naive CD8 T cells. When barcode sub-clustering was not used, chimeric consensus sequences inflated TCR diversity, with chimeras reaching as high as 47%.

Libraries of naive CD8 T cells were generated from roughly 18,000 to 920,000 sorted cells, with 10%, 30% or 50% of the purified RNA used. Naive CD8 T cells were FACS-sorted as CD8+CD4-CCR7+CD45RA+ on a BD FACSAria II into RLT Plus buffer. Roughly ten TCR copies' worth of Jurkat RNA were spiked into roughly 18,000-1,000,000 naive CD8 T cell samples to test detection sensitivity. Enrichment of CD8 T cells was done with RosetteSep CD8+ T Cell Enrichment Cocktail plus Ficoll-Paque, and ACK red cell lysis came afterward. CDR3 length: 14 amino acids, cysteine to phenylalanine. Here the CDR3 DNA is all that survives: 42 bases in frame from base 1. V loses 4 bases at its end and J loses 5 bases; junction bases beyond the gene matches: 6. The germline V gene (reference sequence) sets CDR1 to LNHDA and CDR2 to SQIVND.

The sample was naive CD8+ T cells from blood, with Jurkat cell RNA spiked in. The cell subset or site label, read with the paper, signifies: FACS-sorted CD8+CD4-CCR7+CD45RA+ naive T cells. The chain is encoded by TRBV19 joined to TRBJ2-3; 7 bases in between match TRBD1. The sequence came from a human donor in good health. Some libraries in this study had Jurkat cell RNA spiked in. The CDR3 reads CASSNRQGGDTQYF. In nucleotides, the sequence is TGTGCCAGTAGTAACAGACAGGGCGGAGATACGCAGTATTTT.